Each of the 18 T cell receptor beta chains below was sequenced from the same sample in a study of Graves' ophthalmopathy and Graves' hyperthyroidism. Amplification targeted the TCR beta CDR3 regions, with RNA transcripts as the source material. Second-round multiplex PCR came after first-round RT-PCR with HTBI primers. TCRdb processed the multiplex PCR reads anew with MiXCR; each CDR3 protein has one entry. The sample has about 230,000 distinct CDR3 sequences; about 47% are singletons. The specimen sequenced was peripheral blood. The receptors here all came from an adult man with Graves' ophthalmopathy.

The rearrangement links TRBV5-8 to TRBJ1-2; TRBD1 aligns across 7 bases. The junction had 9 bases not matched to a gene; V was cut back by 4 bases and J by 3 bases. The length of the CDR3 is 15 residues. Germline loops: CDR1 SGHTS, CDR2 YDEGEE. The CDR3 nucleotides are TGTGCCAGCAGCCTCACAGGGGAGGTTGACTATGGCTACACCTTC. This sequence encodes CASSLTGEVDYGYTF. The whole variable domain, filled in from reference TRBV5-8 and TRBJ1-2, reads EAGVTQSPTHLIKTRGQQATLRCSPISGHTSVYWYQQALGLGLQFLLWYDEGEERNRGNFPPRFSGRQFPNYSSELNVNALELEDSALYLCASSLTGEVDYGYTFGSGTRLTVV.

This clonotype was detected ten times or more. The rearrangement links TRBV7-3 to TRBJ2-2; TRBD1 matches at 8 bases. The CDR3 is 16 residues long. From germline, CDR1 is SGHTA and CDR2 FQGTGA. The junction had 7 bases not matched to a gene; V was cut back by 4 bases and J by 3 bases. CDR3 protein: CASSSYRGTDTGELFF. CDR3 nucleotide sequence: TGTGCCAGCAGCTCGTACAGGGGGACGGACACCGGGGAGCTGTTTTTT.

V is TRBV10-3 and J is TRBJ2-2; D unclear. The germline gives CDR1 ENHRY, CDR2 SYGVKD. This CDR3 is built from 13 residues. The V end was cut by 11 bases, the J end by 1 base, with 11 bases between. The CDR3 reads CAGSEENTGELFF. As DNA, the CDR3 is TGTGCCGGCAGTGAAGAGAACACCGGGGAGCTGTTTTTT.

This clonotype was counted at least ten times. V and J are TRBV29-1 and TRBJ1-1; TRBD1 is a possible D gene (5 bases). V was clipped by 7 bases and J by 3 bases, with 12 bases between them. Germline-derived CDR1 and CDR2 are SQVTM and ANQGSEA. The CDR3 consists of 12 residues. CDR3: CSGTGGYTEAFF. The CDR3 bases are TGCAGCGGGACGGGGGGATACACTGAAGCTTTCTTT.

The chain is built from TRBV28 and TRBJ2-7; TRBD1 aligns across 9 bases. The CDR3 runs to 14 residues. The trim removed 8 bases at V and 6 bases at J, leaving 11 bases unmatched. Germline CDR1 is MDHEN and CDR2 is SYDVKM. The CDR3 reads CASGAPGQGREQYF. As DNA, the CDR3 is TGTGCCAGCGGTGCGCCGGGACAGGGTCGCGAGCAGTACTTC.

The chain carries TRBV3-1 and TRBJ1-1, with D tentatively TRBD1 (5 bases). The V gene's germline CDR1 is LGHDT and CDR2 YNNKEL (reference sequence). Trimming removed 1 base from V and 5 bases from J, with 8 bases in between. The CDR3 spans 13 residues. The DNA of the CDR3 is TGTGCCAGCAGCCAAGTCCGGGGGACTGAAGCTTTCTTT. It yields the protein CASSQVRGTEAFF. The full variable domain, completed using reference TRBV3-1 and TRBJ1-1, is DTAVSQTPKYLVTQMGNDKSIKCEQNLGHDTMYWYKQDSKKFLKIMFSYNNKELIINETVPNRFSPKSPDKAHLNLHINSLELGDSAVYFCASSQVRGTEAFFGQGTRLTVV.

The V and J genes are TRBV9 and TRBJ1-5; no firm D call. The germline V gene has CDR1 SGDLS and CDR2 YYNGEE. Between the trimmed V and J ends, which lost 4 bases and 1 base, there was a span of 12 bases. There are 15 residues in the CDR3. The CDR3: CASSLGLDSNQPQHF. The CDR3 DNA follows: TGTGCCAGCAGCTTAGGCCTAGACAGCAATCAGCCCCAGCATTTT.

In this sample, this clonotype turned up many times. The V and J genes are TRBV7-2 and TRBJ1-2; 8 bases match TRBD1. Germline assignment: CDR1 SGHTA and CDR2 FQGNSA. V shed 1 base, J shed 3 bases, and the junction held 4 bases outside the gene matches. The CDR3 spans 15 residues. Written as DNA, the CDR3 is TGTGCCAGCAGCTTAGGGGCAGGGGGCCACTATGGCTACACCTTC. Residues: CASSLGAGGHYGYTF.

The chain has TRBV7-9 and TRBJ1-2; D not certain. The germline CDR1 and CDR2 sequences are SEHNR and FQNEAQ (reference sequence). This CDR3 region has 15 residues. V lost 5 bases to trimming and J lost 3 bases, with 16 bases between them. The CDR3 region has the DNA TGTGCCAGCAGCCACCCCGGGCAGGTGGACTATGGCTACACCTTC. This gives the protein CASSHPGQVDYGYTF.

V usage is TRBV7-9 and J usage is TRBJ2-7; D gene uncertain. The V gene lost 5 bases and the J gene lost 6 bases, with 17 bases spanning the gap. The germline gives CDR1 SEHNR, CDR2 FQNEAQ (reference sequence). This CDR3 spans 14 amino acids. The CDR3 coding sequence is TGTGCCAGCAGCCTTAGTGGATTCCTCGGCGAGCAGTACTTC. It encodes CASSLSGFLGEQYF.

J is TRBJ1-3 and V is TRBV2; possibly TRBD1 for D (6 bases). V shed 6 bases and J shed 3 bases, with 18 bases lying between them. Germline CDR1 reads SNHLY; CDR2 reads FYNNEI. This CDR3 has 16 residues. CDR3 amino acids: CASSEQGTGYGNTIYF. CDR3 coding DNA: TGTGCCAGCAGCGAACAGGGAACCGGGTATGGAAACACCATATATTTT.

This clonotype was seen only a few times. This rearrangement joins TRBV10-2 to TRBJ2-7, with D maybe TRBD2 (6 bases). The CDR3 covers 15 residues. Trimming pared 3 bases from V and 3 bases from J, leaving 15 bases between. Per germline, CDR1 WSHSY and CDR2 SAAADI. CDR3 coding DNA: TGCGCCAGCAGTGATTGGGGGGAGAGGGGCTACGAGCAGTACTTC. Translating gives CASSDWGERGYEQYF.

The chain couples TRBV2 to TRBJ1-4; D not resolved. V lost 8 bases and J lost 4, with 5 bases in between. The CDR3 length is 11 residues. Germline CDR1 is SNHLY and CDR2 is FYNNEI. This CDR3 reads CASEVNEKLFF. The CDR3 DNA reads TGTGCCAGCGAGGTTAATGAAAAACTGTTTTTT.

The chain recombines TRBV12-5 with TRBJ2-5, with 7 nucleotides matching TRBD2. This CDR3 contains 16 residues. Germline CDR1 and CDR2: LGHNT and FRNRAP. Germline trimming cut 0 bases from V and 5 bases from J; bases unmatched to any gene: 9. CDR3 sequence reads: CASGLVLGREGETQYF. The CDR3 DNA sequence: TGTGCTAGTGGTTTGGTCCTAGGGAGGGAGGGTGAGACCCAGTACTTC.

This chain uses TRBV7-3 with TRBJ1-5, with no clear D. V lost 2 bases to trimming and J lost 0 bases, with 8 bases between them. The CDR3 is 15 residues long. Germline V gives CDR1 SGHTA, CDR2 FQGTGA. The CDR3 spells CASSLAGNSNQPQHF. The CDR3 nucleotides are TGTGCCAGCAGCTTAGCCGGTAATAGCAATCAGCCCCAGCATTTT.

The chain couples TRBV29-1 to TRBJ1-4; 9 bases are shared with TRBD1. The J segment lost 5 bases and the V segment lost 6 bases, leaving 7 bases of the junction unmatched. The CDR3 is 14 amino acids. From germline, CDR1 is SQVTM and CDR2 ANQGSEA. In DNA, the CDR3 is TGCAGCGTCGGGGGACAGGGATACAATGAAAAACTGTTTTTT. As protein: CSVGGQGYNEKLFF. Using reference TRBV29-1 and TRBJ1-4 for the parts outside the CDR3, the full variable domain is SAVISQKPSRDICQRGTSLTIQCQVDSQVTMMFWYRQQPGQSLTLIATANQGSEATYESGFVIDKFPISRPNLTFSTLTVSNMSPEDSSIYLCSVGGQGYNEKLFFGSGTQLSVL.

This sequence joins TRBV7-6 and TRBJ1-3, with D possibly matching TRBD1 (6 bases). Germline loops: CDR1 SGHVS, CDR2 FNYEAQ. Trimming left V 5 bases short and J 0 bases short, with 8 bases between. This CDR3 has 14 amino acids. The CDR3 sequence: CASSTGRSGNTIYF. The CDR3, as DNA: TGTGCCAGCAGCACAGGGCGCTCTGGAAACACCATATATTTT.

This clonotype was recorded many times. The rearrangement links TRBV12-3 or TRBV12-4 to TRBJ1-2; D is ambiguous. The CDR3 contains 15 residues. Trimming took 2 bases from V and 0 from J, leaving 10 bases between them. The CDR3 DNA follows: TGTGCCAGCAGTTTACGTCAGGATCCTAACTATGGCTACACCTTC. This encodes CASSLRQDPNYGYTF.